Here is one T cell receptor beta chain with its context. Its target is not known. At one end, the junction sequence differs from germline, possibly due to a read error. Approximately 10 milliliters was the volume of peripheral blood drawn from each donor. No fewer than 6 million PBMCs went into each sample. Total RNA was isolated from each sample in quantities of at least 5.5 micrograms. The CDR3 has 11 residues. Germline V gene lookup returns CDR1 DFQATT and CDR2 SNEGSKA (reference sequence). A second PCR, run for roughly 7 to 11 cycles, used a sample-barcoded 5' primer plus a J-beta primer mix. TCRdb reprocessed the 5' RACE reads via MiXCR and lists one record per CDR3 protein. Found here are 710,000 or so distinct CDR3 sequences, less than 40% of them singletons; the top ten hold about 16%. These data come from a study of blood T cells in healthy people across ages. Whole-study results and caveats: Long-lived donors carried more naive CD4+ cells and greater diversity than aged donors.

The origin of this receptor is a woman of 80 years or more in good health. Sample: blood. The chain joins TRBV20-1 to TRBJ2-7, with D hard to call. CDR3 protein: CSAGWVGRSHF. Written as DNA, the CDR3 is TGCAGTGCTGGATGGGTCGGGCGTTCACACTTC.